This T cell receptor (beta chain) was captured by sequencing in a study of T cell repertoires in cytomegalovirus infection (dated by TCRdb to between 2019 and 2020). Context from the whole study: The HLA type of each donor mattered for the analysis, because public TCR beta signatures pointed to carriage of CMV infection along with the matching HLA type. What the authors observed across the whole study: Cumulative frequency of public TCR beta family members discriminated carriers of CMV infection plus the relevant HLA type in this cohort and an independent 352-donor cohort. The ex vivo response was dominated by HLA-C-restricted CMV-specific TCR beta clonotypes, which also provided the single most frequent clonotype in two of eight donors.

V is cut by 5 bases and J by 5 bases, and the space between the germline ends is 25 bases. In the germline V gene, CDR1 corresponds to MDHEN and CDR2 to SYDVKM. Inclusive of the bounding cysteine and phenylalanine, the CDR3 is 18 residues long. The only DNA kept is the CDR3, 54 bases in frame from the first base. In this sample, this clonotype turned up many times. Its antigen remains undetermined. No much larger clone exists at a distance of one base, and base qualities are not known. Sequenced on an Illumina HiSeq 1500. TCRdb itself trimmed the public reads at Q25 with fastp, ran MiXCR and retained productive beta chains. CDR3 protein sequences are deduplicated, and each keeps its most common genes and DNA. Counted in this sample were approximately 190,000 distinct CDR3 sequences; more than 9% of them appeared once. Approximately 4.2% of the sample is in the top ten clones.

The sequence derives from a human donor in good health (CMV status not recorded). Some clones in this sample may be carry-over from other donors' samples. This sequence uses TRBV28 and TRBJ1-5; the D gene cannot be resolved reliably. What was sequenced was PBMCs. For the CDR3, the sequence is CASSQAASVTGVYQPQHF. Read as DNA, the sequence is TGTGCCAGCAGTCAAGCCGCATCAGTAACCGGGGTTTATCAGCCCCAGCATTTT.